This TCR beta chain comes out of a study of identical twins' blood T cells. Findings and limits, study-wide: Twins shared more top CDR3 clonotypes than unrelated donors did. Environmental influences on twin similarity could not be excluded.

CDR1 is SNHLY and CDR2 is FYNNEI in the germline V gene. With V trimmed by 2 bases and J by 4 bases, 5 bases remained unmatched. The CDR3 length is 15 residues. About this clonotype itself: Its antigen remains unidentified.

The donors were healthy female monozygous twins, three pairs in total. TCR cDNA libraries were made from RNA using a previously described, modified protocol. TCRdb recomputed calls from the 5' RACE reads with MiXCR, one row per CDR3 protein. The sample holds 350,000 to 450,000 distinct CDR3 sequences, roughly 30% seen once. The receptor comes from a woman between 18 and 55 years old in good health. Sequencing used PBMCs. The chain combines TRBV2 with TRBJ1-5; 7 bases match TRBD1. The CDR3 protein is CASSERGGRNQPQHF. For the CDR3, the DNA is TGTGCCAGCAGTGAACGAGGGGGCAGGAATCAGCCCCAGCATTTT.